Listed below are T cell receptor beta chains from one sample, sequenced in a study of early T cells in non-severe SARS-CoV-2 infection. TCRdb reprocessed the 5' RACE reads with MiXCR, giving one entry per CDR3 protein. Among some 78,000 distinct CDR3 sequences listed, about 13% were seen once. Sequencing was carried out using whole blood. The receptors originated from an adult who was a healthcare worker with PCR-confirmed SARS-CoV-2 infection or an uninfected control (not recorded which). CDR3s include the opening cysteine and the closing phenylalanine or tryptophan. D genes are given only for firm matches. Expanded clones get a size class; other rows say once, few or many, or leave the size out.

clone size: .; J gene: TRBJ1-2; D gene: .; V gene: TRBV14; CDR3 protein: CASSQDMLTNYGYTF; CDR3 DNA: TGTGCCAGCAGCCAAGATATGTTAACGAACTATGGCTACACCTTC
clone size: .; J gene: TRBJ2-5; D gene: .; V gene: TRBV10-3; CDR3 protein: CAISESDETQYF; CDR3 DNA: TGTGCCATCAGTGAGTCGGACGAGACCCAGTACTTC
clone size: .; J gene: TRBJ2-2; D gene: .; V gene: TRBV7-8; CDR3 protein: CASSLVGGHTGELFF; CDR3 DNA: TGTGCCAGCAGCTTAGTAGGGGGACACACCGGGGAGCTGTTTTTT
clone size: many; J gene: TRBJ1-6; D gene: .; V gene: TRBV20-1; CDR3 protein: CSARVRERADNSPLHF; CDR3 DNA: TGCAGTGCTAGAGTTCGCGAAAGGGCGGATAATTCACCCCTCCACTTT
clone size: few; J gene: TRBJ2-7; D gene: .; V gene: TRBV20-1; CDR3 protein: CSARDGSEEQYF; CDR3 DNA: TGCAGTGCTAGAGATGGTAGTGAGGAGCAGTACTTC
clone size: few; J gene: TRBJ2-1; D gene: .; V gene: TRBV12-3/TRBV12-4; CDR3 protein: CATQGFHNEQFF; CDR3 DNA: TGTGCCACCCAGGGGTTTCACAATGAGCAGTTCTTC
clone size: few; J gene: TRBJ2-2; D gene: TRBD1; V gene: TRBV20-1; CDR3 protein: CSAGTDNTGELFF; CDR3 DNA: TGCAGTGCAGGGACAGATAACACCGGGGAGCTGTTTTTT
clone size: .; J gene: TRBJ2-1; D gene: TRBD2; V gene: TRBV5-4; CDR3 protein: CASSQSAGGANEQFF; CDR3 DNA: TGTGCCAGCAGCCAATCCGCGGGGGGGGCCAATGAGCAGTTCTTC
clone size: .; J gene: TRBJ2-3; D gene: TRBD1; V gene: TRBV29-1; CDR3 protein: CSPRDRDTDTQYF; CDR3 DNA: TGCAGCCCCCGGGACAGGGACACAGATACGCAGTATTTT
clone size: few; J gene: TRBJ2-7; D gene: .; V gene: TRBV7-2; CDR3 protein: CASSPSRGEGEQYF; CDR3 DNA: TGTGCCAGCAGCCCCTCAAGGGGGGAAGGTGAGCAGTACTTC
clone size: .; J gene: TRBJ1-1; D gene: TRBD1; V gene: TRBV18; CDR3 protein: CASSLGTGGTEAFF; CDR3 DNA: TGTGCCAGCTCCCTCGGGACAGGGGGCACTGAAGCTTTCTTT
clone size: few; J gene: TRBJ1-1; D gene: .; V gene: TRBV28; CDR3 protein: CASSLPSTAEAFF; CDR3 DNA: TGTGCCAGCAGTTTACCATCTACCGCTGAAGCTTTCTTT
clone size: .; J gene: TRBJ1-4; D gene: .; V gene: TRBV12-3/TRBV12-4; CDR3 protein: CASSLPIGTYTTNEKLFF; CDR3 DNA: TGTGCCAGCAGTTTACCTATCGGGACATACACAACTAATGAAAAACTGTTTTTT
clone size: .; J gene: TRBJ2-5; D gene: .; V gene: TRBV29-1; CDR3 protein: CSVDLGTTSETQYF; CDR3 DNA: TGCAGCGTTGATTTGGGGACCACTTCGGAGACCCAGTACTTC
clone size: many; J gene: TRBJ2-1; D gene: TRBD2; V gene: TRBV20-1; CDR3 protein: CSANVGLAGPSDNEQFF; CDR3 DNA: TGCAGTGCTAACGTGGGACTAGCGGGACCGTCCGACAATGAGCAGTTCTTC
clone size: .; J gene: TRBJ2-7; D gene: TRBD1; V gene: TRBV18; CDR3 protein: CASESGTGLGYEQYF; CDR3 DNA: TGTGCCAGCGAGTCCGGGACAGGGCTCGGCTACGAGCAGTACTTC
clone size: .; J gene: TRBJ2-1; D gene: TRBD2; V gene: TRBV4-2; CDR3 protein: CASSQVAGAYEQFF; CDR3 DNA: TGTGCCAGCAGCCAAGTAGCGGGAGCTTATGAGCAGTTCTTC
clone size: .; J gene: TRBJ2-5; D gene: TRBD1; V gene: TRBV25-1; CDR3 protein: CASSESGTGTGSRETQYF; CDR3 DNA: TGTGCCAGCAGTGAAAGTGGTACCGGGACAGGGAGTCGAGAGACCCAGTACTTC
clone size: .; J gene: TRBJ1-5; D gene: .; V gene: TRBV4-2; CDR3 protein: CASSQGRAQPQHF; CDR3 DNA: TGTGCCAGCAGCCAAGGGAGAGCACAGCCCCAGCATTTT
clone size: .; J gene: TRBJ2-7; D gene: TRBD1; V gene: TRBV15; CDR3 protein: CATSRGPGQGRYEQYF; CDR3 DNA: TGTGCCACCAGCAGAGGGCCGGGACAGGGGCGTTACGAGCAGTACTTC
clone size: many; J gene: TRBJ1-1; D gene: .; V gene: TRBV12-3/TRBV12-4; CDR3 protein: CASSLVGNTEAFF; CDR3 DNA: TGTGCCAGCAGTTTAGTAGGGAACACTGAAGCTTTCTTT
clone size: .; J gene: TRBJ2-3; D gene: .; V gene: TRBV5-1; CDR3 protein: CASSLNGDTQYF; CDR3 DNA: TGCGCCAGCAGCTTGAATGGGGATACGCAGTATTTT
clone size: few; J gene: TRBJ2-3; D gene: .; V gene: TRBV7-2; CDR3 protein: CASSLGPGIADTQYF; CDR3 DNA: TGTGCCAGCAGCTTAGGTCCAGGTATAGCAGATACGCAGTATTTT
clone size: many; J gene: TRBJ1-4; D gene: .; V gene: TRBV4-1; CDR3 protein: CASSQDEGTNEKLFF; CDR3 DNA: TGCGCCAGCAGCCAAGATGAAGGCACTAATGAAAAACTGTTTTTT
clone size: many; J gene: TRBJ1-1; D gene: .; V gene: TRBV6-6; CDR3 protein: CASRLQGSNTEAFF; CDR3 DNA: TGTGCCAGCAGGCTCCAGGGGTCAAACACTGAAGCTTTCTTT
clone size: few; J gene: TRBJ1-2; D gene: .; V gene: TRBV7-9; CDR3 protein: CASDSPYGYTF; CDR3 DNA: TGTGCCAGCGACAGCCCATATGGCTACACCTTC
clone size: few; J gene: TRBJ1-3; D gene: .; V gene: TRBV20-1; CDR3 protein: CSARDITAYSGNTIYF; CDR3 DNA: TGCAGTGCTAGAGATATCACAGCGTACTCTGGAAACACCATATATTTT
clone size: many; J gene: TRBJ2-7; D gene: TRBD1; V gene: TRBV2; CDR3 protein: CASSEGAGTGGDEQYF; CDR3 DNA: TGTGCCAGCAGTGAAGGTGCCGGGACAGGGGGCGACGAGCAGTACTTC
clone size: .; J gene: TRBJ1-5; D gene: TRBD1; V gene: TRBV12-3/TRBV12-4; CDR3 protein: CASTSTGPRQPQHF; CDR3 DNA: TGTGCCAGCACCTCGACAGGGCCCAGGCAGCCCCAGCATTTT
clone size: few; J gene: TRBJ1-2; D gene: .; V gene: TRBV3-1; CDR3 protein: CASSQSTGLLGYTF; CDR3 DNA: TGTGCCAGCAGCCAATCTACAGGGCTGCTTGGCTACACCTTC
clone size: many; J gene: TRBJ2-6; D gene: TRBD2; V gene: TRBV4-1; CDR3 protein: CASSQGVKGRANGANVLTF; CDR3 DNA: TGCGCCAGCAGCCAAGGAGTTAAGGGGAGGGCCAATGGGGCCAACGTCCTGACTTTC
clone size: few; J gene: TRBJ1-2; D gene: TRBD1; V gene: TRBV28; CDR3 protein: CASSPLRTGSTINYGYTF; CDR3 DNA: TGTGCCAGCAGCCCCCTCCGGACAGGGTCGACTATTAACTATGGCTACACCTTC
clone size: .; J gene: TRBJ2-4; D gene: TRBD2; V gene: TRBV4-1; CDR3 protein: CASSRGSGRVLAKNIQYF; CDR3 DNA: TGCGCCAGCAGCCGGGGTAGCGGGAGGGTCTTAGCCAAAAACATTCAGTACTTC
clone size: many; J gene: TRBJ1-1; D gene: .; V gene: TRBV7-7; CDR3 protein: CASSKDWATEAFF; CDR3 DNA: TGTGCCAGCAGCAAGGACTGGGCCACTGAAGCTTTCTTT
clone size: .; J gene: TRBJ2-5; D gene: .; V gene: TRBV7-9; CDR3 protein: CASSLGQRAGLEETQYF; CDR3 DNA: TGTGCCAGCAGCTTAGGACAGAGGGCGGGACTGGAAGAGACCCAGTACTTC